These T cell receptor beta chains were read from a single sample in a study of blood T cell repertoires in COVID-19. Assay: immunoSEQ multiplex PCR; the TCRdb copy retains only in-frame clones and omits some. The table has hundreds of thousands of clones, 85% to 90% seen once; the top ten hold over 13%. The sequenced material came from PBMCs or T cells enriched from blood (not recorded which). The receptors derive from a man aged 25 to 40 who had been exposed to COVID-19. The conserved cysteine and the conserved F or W are not part of the CDR3 here.

v_call: TRBV6-1
j_call: TRBJ2-7
cdr3_aa: ASSVDRSSYEQY

v_call: TRBV11-2
j_call: TRBJ2-3
cdr3_aa: ASSVPEGLRQY

v_call: TRBV6-5
j_call: TRBJ2-1
cdr3_aa: ASGGLPVPIEQF

v_call: TRBV19
j_call: TRBJ1-5
cdr3_aa: ASSFGQFNQPQH

v_call: TRBV30
j_call: TRBJ2-1
cdr3_aa: AWSVVASPYNEQF

v_call: TRBV6-5
j_call: TRBJ1-1
cdr3_aa: ASSLPRMAEAF

v_call: TRBV6-5
j_call: TRBJ2-1
cdr3_aa: ASSSTSGGHYNEQF

v_call: TRBV2
j_call: TRBJ1-1
cdr3_aa: ASSDPGHLNTEAF

v_call: TRBV4-2
j_call: TRBJ2-3
cdr3_aa: ASSHGDQGGRTRDTQY

v_call: TRBV10-1
j_call: TRBJ1-1
cdr3_aa: ASSAVRGTEAF

v_call: TRBV7-3
j_call: TRBJ2-1
cdr3_aa: ASSLDGTSHDEQF

v_call: TRBV15
j_call: TRBJ1-3
cdr3_aa: ATSSQALGSSGNTIY

v_call: TRBV14
j_call: TRBJ2-7
cdr3_aa: ASSQDWASSYEQY

v_call: TRBV4-3
j_call: TRBJ2-2
cdr3_aa: ASSQGPPSGGYKNTGELF

v_call: TRBV12-3/TRBV12-4
j_call: TRBJ1-2
cdr3_aa: ASTFGGGDGYT

v_call: TRBV5-1
j_call: TRBJ2-3
cdr3_aa: ASRPDGIGTDTQY

v_call: TRBV5-4
j_call: TRBJ1-4
cdr3_aa: ASSISGAPNEKLF

v_call: TRBV5-1
j_call: TRBJ2-7
cdr3_aa: ASSSQTERYEQY

v_call: TRBV6-5
j_call: TRBJ2-7
cdr3_aa: ASSPGFGSSYEQY

v_call: TRBV10-3
j_call: TRBJ1-2
cdr3_aa: AISPHGAGYT